This T cell receptor beta chain is drawn from a study of early T cells in non-severe SARS-CoV-2 infection. Study conclusions and caveats: CD4 and private specificities were missed by VDJdb matching, which favored anti-spike CD8 responses.

This clonotype appeared a few times. As yet, its antigen is unknown. The CDR3 totals 14 residues. Germline CDR1 and CDR2: LGHDT and YNNKEL (reference sequence). With 1 base removed from V and 0 bases from J, the gap between germline ends came to 7 bases. TCRdb re-called the 5' RACE reads with MiXCR, one entry per CDR3 protein. The sample has about 83,000 distinct CDR3 sequences, about 9.4% seen once. The sequence came from an adult who was a healthcare worker with PCR-confirmed SARS-CoV-2 infection or an uninfected control (not recorded which). The chain joins TRBV3-1 to TRBJ2-7, with TRBD2 as a possible D gene (6 bases). This specimen was whole blood, taken at baseline. The CDR3 DNA sequence: TGTGCCAGCAGCCAAGGACTAGACTCCTACGAGCAGTACTTC. As protein: CASSQGLDSYEQYF.